Below, one T cell receptor (beta chain) is given with its context. Sequenced by immunoSEQ multiplex PCR; TCRdb stores in-frame clones only, minus some. The table lists approximately 53,000 clones, 89% of them singletons. This sample is part of a study of blood T cell repertoires in COVID-19. Overall study context: From T cells, B-cell-depleted T cells, or PBMCs came the material, which was cDNA or gDNA.

Sequenced material: peripheral blood. The receptor's source is a human donor in a cohort sampled during active COVID-19.

CDR3 region: CASSFQGSYGYTF. The CDR3 nucleotides read TGTGCCAGCAGCTTCCAGGGGAGCTATGGCTACACCTTC. The rearrangement joins TRBV5-4 to TRBJ1-2, with D perhaps TRBD1 (6 bases). Germline assignment: CDR1 SGHNT and CDR2 YYREEE (reference sequence). Trimming left V 2 bases short and J 4 bases short, with 9 bases between. The CDR3 has 13 residues.